The 8 T cell receptor beta chains given below trace back to one sample, sequenced in a study of neurological immune-mediated disorders (dated by TCRdb to the late 2010s). Library preparation employed 5' RACE. Sequencing was performed on an Illumina HiSeq 2500. Using fastp trimming at Q25 and MiXCR clonotype assembly, TCRdb reanalyzed the public sequencing data and kept in-frame beta chains. Here each entry gathers all rows of one CDR3 protein and keeps the most common genes and DNA. Present in this sample are 55,000 to 75,000 distinct CDR3 sequences, less than 5.5% of which were seen just once. The top ten clonotypes cover approximately 2.8% of the sample. The sequencing sample was made of PBMCs. Receptor source: a woman aged 25 to 39 with multiple sclerosis.

This clonotype has more than one count but fewer than ten. The chain recombines TRBV20-1 with TRBJ2-1, with 9 positions matching TRBD1. The CDR3 has 13 residues. Germline assignment: CDR1 DFQATT and CDR2 SNEGSKA (reference sequence). V lost 5 bases, J lost 6 bases, and 5 bases stayed unmatched. CDR3 residues: CSADRGKRNEQFF. CDR3 nucleotide sequence: TGCAGTGCTGACAGGGGGAAACGCAATGAGCAGTTCTTC.

In its sample, this clonotype was seen many times. This CDR3 is CASSSETASSGANVLTF. CDR3 DNA: TGTGCCAGCAGTTCAGAGACGGCGAGCTCTGGGGCCAACGTCCTGACTTTC. The chain carries TRBV27 and TRBJ2-6; D is undetermined. V gave up 4 bases and J gave up 0 bases, with 13 bases separating them. The CDR3 consists of 17 residues. Germline CDR1 and CDR2: MNHEY and SMNVEV (reference sequence).

This clonotype was counted ten times or more. The chain recombines TRBV3-1 with TRBJ2-1, with 7 bases aligning to TRBD1. This CDR3 is built from 14 residues. V lost 6 bases and J lost 8; bases outside the gene matches: 10. Germline V lookup: CDR1 LGHDT, CDR2 YNNKEL (reference sequence). The CDR3 region has the DNA TGTGCCAGCAGAGGAATCGAACAGGGGTATGAGCAGTTCTTC. Protein: CASRGIEQGYEQFF.

This clonotype was counted many times. The chain links TRBV6-5 to TRBJ1-5; D gene unclear. This CDR3 spans 15 amino acids. Germline assignment: CDR1 MNHEY and CDR2 SVGAGI. The V and J ends lost 0 bases and 0 bases respectively, with 6 bases between them. The CDR3, as DNA: TGTGCCAGCAGTTACTCGACGGGTAGCAATCAGCCCCAGCATTTT. Amino acids: CASSYSTGSNQPQHF.

This clonotype showed up many times. The chain uses TRBV10-3 and TRBJ2-3; D is perhaps TRBD2 (5 bases). Per germline, CDR1 ENHRY and CDR2 SYGVKD. V was pared by 3 bases and J by 3 bases, with 13 bases between. The CDR3 contains 15 residues. The CDR3, as DNA: TGTGCCATCAGTGACGCGGTTGTAGCGACAGATACGCAGTATTTT. It codes for CAISDAVVATDTQYF.

This clonotype was counted at least ten times. The chain has TRBV5-1 and TRBJ2-3, with D maybe TRBD2 (7 bases). In germline, CDR1 is SGHRS, CDR2 YFSETQ. The CDR3 spans 14 residues. V lost 0 bases, J lost 4 bases, and 9 bases lay in between. The CDR3 DNA follows: TGCGCCAGCAGCTTGGGCGGGGGCGCAGATACGCAGTATTTT. Its translation is CASSLGGGADTQYF.

This clonotype was counted a few times. The CDR3 protein is CASSRELAGGQNEQFF. The CDR3 region has the DNA TGTGCCAGCAGCCGAGAGCTAGCGGGGGGGCAAAATGAGCAGTTCTTC. V is TRBV7-8 and J is TRBJ2-1, with TRBD2 matching over 12 bases. The CDR3 totals 16 residues. The germline V gene encodes CDR1 SGHVS and CDR2 FQNEAQ. V trimming: 5 bases; J trimming: 7 bases; junction bases outside the gene matches: 9.

This clonotype was detected only a few times. This chain links TRBV5-1 with TRBJ1-4; D not resolved. Looked up from germline, CDR1 is SGHRS and CDR2 is YFSETQ. The CDR3 extends over 15 amino acids. The V end lost 5 bases, the J end lost 8 bases, and 19 bases lay between the germline ends. The CDR3 bases are TGCGCCAGCAGTTACGAACAAAACCCGAGAGAAAAACTGTTTTTT. This codes for CASSYEQNPREKLFF. Full variable domain (remainder filled in from reference TRBV5-1 and TRBJ1-4): KAGVTQTPRYLIKTRGQQVTLSCSPISGHRSVSWYQQTPGQGLQFLFEYFSETQRNKGNFPGRFSGRQFSNSRSEMNVSTLELGDSALYLCASSYEQNPREKLFFGSGTQLSVL.